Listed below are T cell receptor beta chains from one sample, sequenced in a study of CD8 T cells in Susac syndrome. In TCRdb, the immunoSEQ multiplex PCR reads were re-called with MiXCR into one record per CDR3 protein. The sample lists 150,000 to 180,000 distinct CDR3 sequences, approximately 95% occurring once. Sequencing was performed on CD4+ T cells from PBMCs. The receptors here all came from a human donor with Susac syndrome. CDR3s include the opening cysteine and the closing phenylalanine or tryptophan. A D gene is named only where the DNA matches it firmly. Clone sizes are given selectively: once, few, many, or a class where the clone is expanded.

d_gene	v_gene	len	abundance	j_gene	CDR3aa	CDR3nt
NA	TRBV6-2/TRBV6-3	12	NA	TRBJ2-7	CASSRPGPVTHF	TGTGCCAGCAGCCGGCCGGGACCCGTAACCCACTTC
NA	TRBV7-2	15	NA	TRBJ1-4	CASSRALGKNEKLFF	TGTGCCAGCAGCCGAGCGTTGGGAAAGAATGAAAAACTGTTTTTT
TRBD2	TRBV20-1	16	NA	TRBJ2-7	CSAPPLAGGPYYEQYF	TGCAGTGCCCCCCCACTAGCGGGGGGACCCTACTACGAGCAGTACTTC
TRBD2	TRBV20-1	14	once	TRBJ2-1	CSARTSGGYNEQFF	TGCAGTGCGAGGACTAGCGGGGGTTACAATGAGCAGTTCTTC
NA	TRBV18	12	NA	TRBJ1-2	CASSPPQGGYTF	TGTGCCAGCTCACCCCCCCAGGGTGGCTACACCTTC
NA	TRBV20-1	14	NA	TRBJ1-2	CSALIPGGSNGYTF	TGCAGTGCTCTAATTCCGGGGGGCAGTAATGGCTACACCTTC
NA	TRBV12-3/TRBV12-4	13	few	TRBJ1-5	CASSGQHNQPQHF	TGTGCCAGCAGTGGACAGCACAATCAGCCCCAGCATTTT
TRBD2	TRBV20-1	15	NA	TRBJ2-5	CSARDDSGDQETQYF	TGCAGTGCTAGAGATGATAGCGGGGACCAAGAGACCCAGTACTTC
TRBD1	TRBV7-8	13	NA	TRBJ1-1	CASSSRTGSEAFF	TGTGCCAGCAGCTCACGGACAGGCAGTGAAGCTTTCTTT
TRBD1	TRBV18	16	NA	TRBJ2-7	CASSPGHRGPSYEQYF	TGTGCCAGCTCACCAGGGCACAGGGGGCCCTCCTACGAGCAGTACTTC
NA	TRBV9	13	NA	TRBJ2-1	CASSPGVYNEQFF	TGTGCCAGCAGCCCGGGGGTTTACAATGAGCAGTTCTTC
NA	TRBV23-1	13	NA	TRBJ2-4	CASSPLAKNIQYF	TGCGCCAGCAGCCCTCTAGCCAAAAACATTCAGTACTTC
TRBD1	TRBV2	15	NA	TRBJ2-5	CASIPLDRGRETQYF	TGTGCCAGCATCCCATTGGACAGGGGGCGAGAGACCCAGTACTTC
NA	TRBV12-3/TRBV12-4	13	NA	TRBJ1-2	CASSLRQSNGYTF	TGTGCCAGCAGTTTAAGGCAGTCCAATGGCTACACCTTC
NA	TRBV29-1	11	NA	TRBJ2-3	CSVEDQFPRYF	TGCAGCGTTGAAGATCAATTTCCACGGTATTTT
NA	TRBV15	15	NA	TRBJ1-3	CATSRDRASGNTIYF	TGTGCCACCAGCAGAGACCGGGCCTCTGGAAACACCATATATTTT
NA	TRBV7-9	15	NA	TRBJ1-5	CASSPDRVGNQPQHF	TGTGCCAGCAGCCCGGACAGAGTGGGTAATCAGCCCCAGCATTTT
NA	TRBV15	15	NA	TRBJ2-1	CATSRDRSSYNEQFF	TGTGCCACCAGCAGGGACCGTAGCTCCTACAATGAGCAGTTCTTC
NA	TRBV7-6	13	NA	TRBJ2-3	CASSLEARDTQYF	TGTGCCAGCAGCTTAGAGGCGAGAGATACGCAGTATTTT
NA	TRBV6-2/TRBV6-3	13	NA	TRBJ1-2	CASSYGGMGGYTF	TGTGCCAGCAGTTACGGTGGGATGGGTGGCTACACCTTC
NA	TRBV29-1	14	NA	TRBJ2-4	CSVEEGLAKNIQYF	TGCAGCGTTGAAGAGGGATTAGCCAAAAACATTCAGTACTTC
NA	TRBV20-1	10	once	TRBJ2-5	CSVIEETQYF	TGCAGTGTGATCGAAGAGACCCAGTACTTC
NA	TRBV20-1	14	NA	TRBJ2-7	CSARDRRGTYEQYF	TGCAGTGCTAGAGATCGTCGGGGGACCTACGAGCAGTACTTC
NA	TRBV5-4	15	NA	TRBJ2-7	CASSSEVRGTYEQYF	TGTGCCAGCAGCTCCGAGGTGCGGGGAACCTACGAGCAGTACTTC
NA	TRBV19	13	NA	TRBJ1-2	CASTPDSIGGYTF	TGTGCCAGTACCCCCGACAGTATCGGAGGCTACACCTTC
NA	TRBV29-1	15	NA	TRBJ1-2	CSVAGEGGENYGYTF	TGCAGCGTTGCAGGGGAAGGGGGGGAGAACTATGGCTACACCTTC
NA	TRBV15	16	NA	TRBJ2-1	CATRVGRSSSYNEQFF	TGTGCCACCAGAGTAGGGCGGTCGAGCTCCTACAATGAGCAGTTCTTC
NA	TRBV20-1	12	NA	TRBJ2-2	CSAPTSNGELFF	TGCAGTGCGCCCACTAGCAACGGGGAGCTGTTTTTT
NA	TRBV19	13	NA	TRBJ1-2	CASSITRGYGYTF	TGTGCCAGTAGTATAACCAGGGGCTATGGCTACACCTTC
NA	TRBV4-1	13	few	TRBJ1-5	CASSQEGGQPQHF	TGCGCCAGCAGCCAAGAGGGGGGTCAGCCCCAGCATTTT
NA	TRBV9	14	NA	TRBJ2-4	CASSVGQVQNIQYF	TGTGCCAGCAGCGTAGGACAGGTTCAAAACATTCAGTACTTC
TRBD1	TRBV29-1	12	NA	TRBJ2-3	CSVARGPDTQYF	TGCAGCGTCGCTAGGGGGCCAGATACGCAGTATTTT
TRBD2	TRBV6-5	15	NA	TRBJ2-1	CASSYSRTSTNEQFF	TGTGCCAGCAGTTACTCGAGGACTAGCACCAATGAGCAGTTCTTC
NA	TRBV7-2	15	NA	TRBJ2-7	CASSTVGGLDYEQYF	TGTGCCAGCAGCACGGTGGGGGGCCTCGACTACGAGCAGTACTTC
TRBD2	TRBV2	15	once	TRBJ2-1	CASSEGVAGTNEQFF	TGTGCCAGCAGTGAAGGGGTAGCGGGAACCAATGAGCAGTTCTTC
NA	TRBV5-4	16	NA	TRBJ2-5	CASSSKTGVSGETQYF	TGTGCCAGCAGCTCAAAGACAGGAGTTAGCGGAGAGACCCAGTACTTC
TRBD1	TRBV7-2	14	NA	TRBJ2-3	CASSLVGGGDTQYF	TGTGCCAGCAGCTTAGTAGGGGGCGGCGATACGCAGTATTTT
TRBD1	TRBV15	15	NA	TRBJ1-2	CATSSRTGQIYGYTF	TGTGCCACCAGCAGCCGGACAGGGCAAATCTATGGCTACACCTTC
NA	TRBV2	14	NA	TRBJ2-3	CASLLRQPGDTQYF	TGTGCCAGCCTCCTTAGGCAGCCTGGAGATACGCAGTATTTT
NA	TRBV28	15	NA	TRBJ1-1	CASRTGSQQATEAFF	TGTGCCAGCAGGACGGGGTCTCAACAGGCCACTGAAGCTTTCTTT
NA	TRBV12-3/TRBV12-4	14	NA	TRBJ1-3	CASSLSVTGNTIYF	TGTGCCAGCAGTTTGTCAGTAACTGGAAACACCATATATTTT
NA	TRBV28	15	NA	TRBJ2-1	CASSFRAGRGNEQFF	TGTGCCAGCAGTTTTAGGGCCGGCCGGGGGAATGAGCAGTTCTTC
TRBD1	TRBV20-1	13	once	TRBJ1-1	CSARVLPGQGSGF	TGCAGTGCTAGAGTCCTTCCGGGACAGGGATCGGGATTT
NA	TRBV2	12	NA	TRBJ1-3	CASSGDGNTIYF	TGTGCCAGCAGTGGGGATGGAAACACCATATATTTT
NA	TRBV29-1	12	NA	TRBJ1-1	CSVGQPNTEAFF	TGCAGCGTTGGACAGCCGAACACTGAAGCTTTCTTT
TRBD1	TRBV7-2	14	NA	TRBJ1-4	CASREQGGSEKLFF	TGTGCCAGCAGGGAACAGGGGGGCTCTGAAAAACTGTTTTTT